Sequencing of this T cell receptor beta chain was carried out in a study of blood T cell repertoires in COVID-19 (TCRdb year 2020). Study-level background: Samples from collaborators originated in the United States, Italy and Spain and spanned both the acute and convalescent phases of COVID-19. The prospective study material was composed of cDNA or gDNA derived from T cells, B-cell-depleted T cells, or PBMCs. Subjects who had been exposed to COVID-19, were actively infected with it, or had recovered from it provided the deeply sampled blood TCRbeta repertoires that made up the dataset. The repertoires were made available in a free public database intended to serve as a resource for research on the immune response to SARS-CoV-2. The samples were drawn from the first 160 participants of the ongoing ImmuneRACE study and from 1,254 subjects provided by 6 global collaborators. Nearly every sample came with metadata listing a de-identified subject ID, COVID-19 status, age in years and sex. Where available, HLA class I and class II types were taken from metadata supplied by the sample provider and were not determined by assay-based typing. General study outcomes and caveats: Clinical and demographic metadata were provided uncurated, with the amount varying by source and participant.

One collaborating source in Seattle enrolled patients during active infection and followed them longitudinally through the course of disease. Collaborating institutions collected whole blood in K2EDTA tubes following their own protocols. For TCRbeta analysis, collaborators shipped samples as frozen whole blood, isolated PBMCs, or DNA extracted from either of those sample types. As to this clone: Its antigen is currently not known. No base-level quality is on record; no much larger clone is a single base apart.

The germline V and J ends show losses of 0 bases and 7 bases respectively, and no gene match explains 6 bases of the junction. The CDR3 runs 16 residues from the cysteine to the phenylalanine. The CDR3 DNA has 48 bases and is translated from base 1. The germline V gene yields SGHRS for CDR1 and YFSETQ for CDR2. TCRbeta CDR3 regions were amplified from genomic DNA using the immunoSEQ Assay, a bias-controlled multiplex PCR. The original methods were these. Within the assay, amplification of reference gene primers was used to estimate how many nucleated cells each sample contained. Sequence reads were collapsed and filtered to measure the absolute abundance of every unique TCRbeta CDR3 rearrangement. For each sample, productive Simpson clonality was calculated as the square root of Simpson's diversity index across productive rearrangements. Held by TCRdb, this immuneACCESS table contains in-frame sequences only and omits some clones. Under half of the omission traces to an unresolved V gene where checked; the cause of the rest is unknown. That table gives V, J and clone size, and the DNA gave D and trimming. For this sample there are some 400,000 clones; about 90% appear just once. The top ten clones comprise more than 9% of the sample.

This clonotype originated in a woman between 25 and 40 years old with COVID-19, enrolled during active disease. Sample: peripheral blood. The V and J segments used are TRBV5-1 and TRBJ1-6; TRBD1 aligns with 8 central bases. CDR3 region: CASSLDGRQGNSPLHF. The bases are TGCGCCAGCAGCTTGGATGGGCGACAGGGGAATTCACCCCTCCACTTT.